This TCR beta chain derives from a study of blood T cell repertoires in COVID-19. Across the whole study: Collection of acute and convalescent COVID-19 samples took place in the United States, Italy and Spain. PBMCs, B-cell-depleted T cells, or T cells provided the cDNA or gDNA that made up the material.

V shed 7 bases, J shed 0 bases, and the junction held 2 bases outside the gene matches. CDR1 KGHDR and CDR2 SFDVKD come from the germline V gene. The CDR3 spans 14 residues. Authors' data handling: Reference gene primer amplification gave nucleated cell count estimates. The assay was immunoSEQ multiplex PCR, and TCRdb's table has in-frame clones only and misses some. That table is the source of V, J and clone size, and D and trimming were worked out from the DNA. Of about 86,000 clones in the sample, almost 85% were seen once. The chain combines TRBV24-1 with TRBJ1-2, with 9 bases lining up with TRBD1. This receptor was identified in a woman of 80 years or more with acute or convalescent COVID-19. The sequencing sample was made of peripheral blood. As DNA, the CDR3 is TGTGCCACCAGCGGGACAGGGCCTAACTATGGCTACACCTTC. Translation gives CATSGTGPNYGYTF.